This is a list of T cell receptor beta chains from one sample in a study of blood T cell repertoires in COVID-19. Sequenced by immunoSEQ multiplex PCR; TCRdb stores in-frame clones only, minus some. The table records tens of thousands of clones, around 90% of them present only once. The sequenced material came from peripheral blood. Receptors originate from a man aged 80 or over with acute or convalescent COVID-19. The CDR3 runs from the conserved cysteine through the conserved F or W. D genes are given only for firm matches. Clone size is not always given. Where it is, it says once, few, many or a class for expanded clones.

CDR3nt	CDR3aa	abundance	d_gene	v_gene	j_gene
TGCAGCGTAGAACAGGGCTATAATTCACCCCTCCACTTT	CSVEQGYNSPLHF	-	-	TRBV29-1	TRBJ1-6
TGTGCCAGCAGCCAAGGTGTTGCGGGACAGGGGATATCCGGGGAGCTGTTTTTT	CASSQGVAGQGISGELFF	-	TRBD1	TRBV3-1/TRBV3-2	TRBJ2-2
TGTGCCAGCAGCGTAGGACCGGGTTCCCATGTAGATACGCAGTATTTT	CASSVGPGSHVDTQYF	-	-	TRBV9	TRBJ2-3
TGTGCCAGCTCACCTACTCGGGACAGGACAGATACGCAGTATTTT	CASSPTRDRTDTQYF	few	TRBD1	TRBV18	TRBJ2-3
TGTGCCAGCAGTAAGGGACAGGGTAACGAGCAGTACTTC	CASSKGQGNEQYF	-	TRBD1	TRBV6-5	TRBJ2-7
TGTGCCAGCTCACCAATGAGTTCAGAGACCCAGTACTTC	CASSPMSSETQYF	-	-	TRBV18	TRBJ2-5
TGTGCCAGCAGCTTAGCGCTGGGGGGCACTGAAGCTTTCTTT	CASSLALGGTEAFF	-	-	TRBV7-9	TRBJ1-1
TGTGCCAGCAGCTTCGCCGGGGGGGGTGAAAAACTGTTTTTT	CASSFAGGGEKLFF	-	-	TRBV5-4	TRBJ1-4
TGCGCCAGCAGTGTCCCCCAGGGGGCCTTGGGCTACACCTTC	CASSVPQGALGYTF	-	TRBD1	TRBV10-1	TRBJ1-2
TGTGCCAGCAGTTCCCGTGGGCCTACTTACGAGCAGTACTTC	CASSSRGPTYEQYF	-	-	TRBV6-6	TRBJ2-7
TGTGCCAGCAATAAAGCGGGGCTCACAGATACGCAGTATTTT	CASNKAGLTDTQYF	-	TRBD2	TRBV2	TRBJ2-3
TGTGCCACACAAAGGGGGGGAGGCTCCTACGAGCAGTACTTC	CATQRGGGSYEQYF	-	-	TRBV10-3	TRBJ2-7
TGTGCCACCAGCACCACCCCCGGGGGTGCTCTAAATGAAAAACTGTTTTTT	CATSTTPGGALNEKLFF	-	-	TRBV15	TRBJ1-4
TGCGCCAGCAGCCGCCAAGGGGTACAGGGACATAACTATGGCTACACCTTC	CASSRQGVQGHNYGYTF	-	-	TRBV5-1	TRBJ1-2
TGTGCCAGCAGTGATTGGAGCAGCTCCTACAATGAGCAGTTCTTC	CASSDWSSSYNEQFF	-	-	TRBV2	TRBJ2-1
TGTGCCAGCAGTTACGGGCGGGTACAAGAGACCCAGTACTTC	CASSYGRVQETQYF	-	-	TRBV6-5	TRBJ2-5
TGCAGTGCTAGTCCCGTGAGCGGGCCCACAGATACGCAGTATTTT	CSASPVSGPTDTQYF	-	-	TRBV20-1	TRBJ2-3
TGTGCCATCAGTGAGTGGACCCCGACAGCCTCCTACGAGCAGTACTTC	CAISEWTPTASYEQYF	-	-	TRBV10-3	TRBJ2-7
TGTGCCAGTTCTATAGGGGTTAAGGGTACGCAGTATTTT	CASSIGVKGTQYF	-	-	TRBV9	TRBJ2-3
TGTGCCAGCTCCCATCGACACGGGGAACTGAACACTGAAGCTTTCTTT	CASSHRHGELNTEAFF	-	-	TRBV18	TRBJ1-1
TGTGCCAGCAGTGAACTCGGGACAGGGGAAGAATATGGCTACACCTTC	CASSELGTGEEYGYTF	-	TRBD1	TRBV6-1	TRBJ1-2
TGTGCCAGCAGTGAAGCGCCCCAAAGGGGGGGGGCTAGTGGCTACACCTTC	CASSEAPQRGGASGYTF	-	-	TRBV6-1	TRBJ1-2
TGTGCCAGCAGCACAGGGGCCGGCTCCTACGAGCAGTACTTC	CASSTGAGSYEQYF	-	TRBD1	TRBV6-5	TRBJ2-7
TGTGCCAGCAGTGACCCCTACGGGTCGGGGGGCGTATCCTACGAGCAGTACTTC	CASSDPYGSGGVSYEQYF	-	-	TRBV6-1	TRBJ2-7
TGTGCCACCAGCAGGGAACTAGCGGATTCCGGGGAGCTGTTTTTT	CATSRELADSGELFF	-	TRBD2	TRBV15	TRBJ2-2
TGTGCCACCAGTGAAAAGTGGAGCGGGGAGCTGTTTTTT	CATSEKWSGELFF	-	-	TRBV24-1	TRBJ2-2
TGTGCCAGCAGCGGGACAGGGGCGGGTGAAAAACTGTTTTTT	CASSGTGAGEKLFF	-	TRBD1	TRBV7-9	TRBJ1-4
TGTGCCAGTAGTATGGACAGGGGGCGAAATTCACCCCTCCACTTT	CASSMDRGRNSPLHF	-	TRBD1	TRBV19	TRBJ1-6
TGCGCCAGCAGCTTGGAGACTCCAGGGATTGATAATTCACCCCTCCACTTT	CASSLETPGIDNSPLHF	few	-	TRBV5-1	TRBJ1-6
TGCGCCAGCAGCTTGGGTGGGGACTGGCCGACTTACGAGCAGTACTTC	CASSLGGDWPTYEQYF	-	-	TRBV5-1	TRBJ2-7
TGTGCCAGCAGCTACGGGACAGGGGGCCGAGATACGCAGTATTTT	CASSYGTGGRDTQYF	-	TRBD1	TRBV7-9	TRBJ2-3
TGCGCCAGCAGCCAGCCTACAGGGGGTGGGGAAAAACTGTTTTTT	CASSQPTGGGEKLFF	once	TRBD1	TRBV4-1	TRBJ1-4
TGCGCCAGCAGTCCCTCGACACTGAACACCGGGGAGCTGTTTTTT	CASSPSTLNTGELFF	-	-	TRBV5-1	TRBJ2-2
TGTGCCTGGAGCCCCGGGGGGGGTCAGCCCCAGCATTTT	CAWSPGGGQPQHF	-	-	TRBV30	TRBJ1-5
TGTGCCAGCAGCCCACGGGGGACTAGGGGGCGAAATGAGCAGTTCTTC	CASSPRGTRGRNEQFF	-	-	TRBV7-2	TRBJ2-1
TGTGCCAGTAGTATAGATCCCGGGTGGAACACCGGGGAGCTGTTTTTT	CASSIDPGWNTGELFF	-	-	TRBV19	TRBJ2-2
TGTGCCTGGAGTGTACCACAGTTCAACTATGGCTACACCTTC	CAWSVPQFNYGYTF	-	-	TRBV30	TRBJ1-2
TGTGCCAGCAGTTACTCGATATCGGAGGCCTACGAGCAGTACTTC	CASSYSISEAYEQYF	-	-	TRBV6-5	TRBJ2-7
TGTGCCAGCAGCTTCAACAGGGGTGGCAATTCACCCCTCCACTTT	CASSFNRGGNSPLHF	-	TRBD1	TRBV11-2	TRBJ1-6
TGTGCCTGGAGCCCACCGGGACTGTCCTACGAGCAGTACTTC	CAWSPPGLSYEQYF	-	-	TRBV30	TRBJ2-7
TGTGCCACCGACCCGGGAGGCCCTGGGGCCAACGTCCTGACTTTC	CATDPGGPGANVLTF	-	TRBD2	TRBV24-1	TRBJ2-6
TGTGCCAGCAGTTTATCAGGGGCGAACACTGAAGCTTTCTTT	CASSLSGANTEAFF	-	-	TRBV27	TRBJ1-1
TGTGCCAGCAGTCCCCAGACGGGGGGCCCAGACGAGCAGTACTTC	CASSPQTGGPDEQYF	-	-	TRBV5-4	TRBJ2-7
TGTGCCAGTCTATCGGCGGCGTCCGAAAAACTGTTTTTT	CASLSAASEKLFF	-	-	TRBV28	TRBJ1-4
TGTGCCAGCAGCCACAGGGGAAGCTACGAGCAGTACTTC	CASSHRGSYEQYF	-	TRBD1	TRBV7-9	TRBJ2-7
TGTGCCAGCAGTGAAGGCAGGGGTGGGCTGGTTGAAAAACTGTTTTTT	CASSEGRGGLVEKLFF	-	-	TRBV6-1	TRBJ1-4
TGTGCCAGCAGTTTCGCGGGTACTGAAGCTTTCTTT	CASSFAGTEAFF	-	-	TRBV6-5	TRBJ1-1
TGTGCCAGCAGACCCCCGGGACAGGGAATCTACGAGCAGTACTTC	CASRPPGQGIYEQYF	-	TRBD1	TRBV6-5	TRBJ2-7
TGCGCCAGCCGACAGGGAACAAACACCGGGGAGCTGTTTTTT	CASRQGTNTGELFF	-	TRBD1	TRBV10-2	TRBJ2-2
TGTGCCAGCAGCCCCCCCCGCGACAACGAGCAGTACTTC	CASSPPRDNEQYF	once	-	TRBV7-9	TRBJ2-7
TGCGCCACCGCCCCGACGGGAAGCCAAGAGACCCAGTACTTC	CATAPTGSQETQYF	-	-	TRBV5-1	TRBJ2-5
TGTGCCAGCAAGGGGACTAGCGGGGGGATCGGGCAAGAGACCCAGTACTTC	CASKGTSGGIGQETQYF	once	TRBD2	TRBV2	TRBJ2-5
TGTGCCAGCAGTTTATCACTAGCGGGGGGTTACGAGCAGTACTTC	CASSLSLAGGYEQYF	-	TRBD2	TRBV27	TRBJ2-7
TGTGCCAGCAGCTTTATCGGGATCGTTAATTCACCCCTCCACTTT	CASSFIGIVNSPLHF	-	-	TRBV5-4	TRBJ1-6
TGTGCCAGTAGTATCACTACTTATGGCTACACCTTC	CASSITTYGYTF	-	-	TRBV19	TRBJ1-2